These 24 T cell receptor beta chains originate from one sample sequenced in a study of blood T cell repertoires in COVID-19. Sequencing was performed with immunoSEQ multiplex PCR; in TCRdb, only in-frame clones are kept and a portion is missing. The data contain approximately 250,000 clones, 83% of them singletons. Input material: peripheral blood. These receptors were collected from a human donor in a cohort sampled during active COVID-19.

This chain joins TRBV5-4 and TRBJ2-5; 7 positions agree with TRBD1. Germline lookup yields CDR1 SGHNT and CDR2 YYREEE (reference sequence). There are 14 residues in the CDR3. With 4 bases clipped from V and 3 bases from J, the junction kept 6 bases outside the gene matches. The CDR3: CASSAWTGEETQYF. The CDR3 DNA follows: TGTGCCAGCAGCGCCTGGACAGGTGAAGAGACCCAGTACTTC.

The chain has TRBV28 and TRBJ2-1; TRBD1 matches at 8 bases. Germline CDR1 MDHEN, CDR2 SYDVKM. CDR3 length: 16 amino acids. The V and J ends lost 2 bases and 8 bases, in that order; junction bases with no gene match: 11. The CDR3 reads CASSLPRRTGYHEQFF. The CDR3 coding sequence is TGTGCCAGCAGTTTACCCCGGAGGACAGGGTATCATGAGCAGTTCTTC.

J is TRBJ2-2 and V is TRBV19; the match to TRBD1 covers 8 bases. CDR3 size: 17 residues. Unmatched junction bases numbered 9, after V lost 1 base and J lost 5 bases. Germline CDR1 LNHDA, CDR2 SQIVND (reference sequence). The CDR3 region is CASSIALRTGSTGELFF. CDR3 DNA sequence: TGTGCCAGTAGTATAGCCCTGCGGACAGGGTCAACCGGGGAGCTGTTTTTT.

This chain uses TRBV27 with TRBJ2-3; TRBD2 matches 12 bases. Germline CDR1 MNHEY, CDR2 SMNVEV (reference sequence). J was trimmed by 4 bases and V by 4 bases; bases with no gene match: 3. The CDR3 runs to 15 residues. This chain's CDR3 is CASSSRTSGADTQYF. CDR3 bases: TGTGCCAGCAGTTCAAGGACTAGCGGGGCAGATACGCAGTATTTT.

The V call is TRBV27, the J call TRBJ2-3; maybe TRBD2 (5 bases). CDR3 length: 17 residues. CDR1 and CDR2 (germline): MNHEY, SMNVEV (reference sequence). Between the trimmed V and J ends, which lost 6 bases and 5 bases, there was a span of 24 bases. In nucleotides, the CDR3 is TGTGCCAGCAGGTTTTTAAGAGGGTCATGGAAGGGAGATACGCAGTATTTT. It encodes CASRFLRGSWKGDTQYF.

The chain couples TRBV6-5 to TRBJ2-7, with TRBD1 matching over 7 bases. This CDR3 has 12 amino acids. Germline V gene sequence: CDR1 MNHEY, CDR2 SVGAGI. Unmatched junction bases numbered 5, after V lost 6 bases and J lost 6 bases. CDR3 protein: CASSLGQSEQYF. As DNA, the CDR3 is TGTGCCAGCAGCCTGGGACAGTCCGAGCAGTACTTC.

The genes are TRBV5-5 and TRBJ2-1, with 8 bases that match TRBD1. This CDR3 is 17 amino acids long. CDR1 is SGHKS, CDR2 YYEKEE, per germline (reference sequence). Germline trimming cut 5 bases from V and 7 bases from J; bases unmatched to any gene: 17. The CDR3 DNA is TGTGCCAGCAGACCCCCCGGGACAGGTCCTAAGGGAAATGAGCAGTTCTTC. This gives the protein CASRPPGTGPKGNEQFF.

The chain is built from TRBV19 and TRBJ2-7; 9 nucleotides agree with TRBD1. The CDR3 is 14 residues long. Trimming removed 10 bases from V and 6 bases from J; junction bases left unmatched: 13. From germline, CDR1 is LNHDA and CDR2 SQIVND (reference sequence). CDR3 residues: CATQGGQGLGEQYF. CDR3 DNA sequence: TGTGCCACCCAGGGGGGACAGGGTCTAGGCGAGCAGTACTTC.

The V call is TRBV10-3, the J call TRBJ1-2; TRBD1 aligns across 7 bases. Germline CDR1 ENHRY, CDR2 SYGVKD. V trimming: 0 bases; J trimming: 4 bases; junction bases outside the gene matches: 5. The CDR3 totals 15 residues. CDR3 sequence reads: CAISESATGSYGYTF. The DNA of the CDR3 is TGTGCCATCAGTGAGTCTGCGACAGGGAGCTATGGCTACACCTTC.

V is TRBV28 and J is TRBJ2-2; D might be TRBD1 (6 bases). The germline V and J ends were trimmed by 5 bases and 8 bases, with 18 bases remaining between them. The CDR3 contains 15 residues. Germline CDR1 reads MDHEN; CDR2 reads SYDVKM. The DNA for the CDR3 is TGTGCCAGCAGTCCGCCAACAGGGAACTCAGGGGAGCTGTTTTTT. It translates to CASSPPTGNSGELFF.

The V call is TRBV25-1, the J call TRBJ1-4, with a weak D call TRBD1 (6 bases). Germline V CDR1 and CDR2: MGHDK, SYGVNS. This CDR3 contains 13 residues. The ends were cut back, 8 bases at V and 1 base at J, with 8 bases in the middle. This CDR3 is CASQQGTNEKLFF. CDR3 coding DNA: TGTGCCAGCCAACAGGGAACTAATGAAAAACTGTTTTTT.

This chain links TRBV24-1 with TRBJ1-2, with a tentative D call TRBD1 (6 bases). Germline V gene data show CDR1 as KGHDR and CDR2 as SFDVKD. The CDR3 is made up of 13 amino acids. With 3 bases removed from V and 3 bases from J, the gap between germline ends came to 7 bases. CDR3: CATSDNRDYGYTF. In DNA form, the CDR3 reads TGTGCCACCAGTGATAACAGGGACTATGGCTACACCTTC.

The rearrangement uses TRBV5-8 and TRBJ1-6; 7 bases match TRBD1. The V and J ends lost 3 bases and 8 bases, in that order; junction bases with no gene match: 14. The length of the CDR3 is 17 residues. Germline V lookup: CDR1 SGHTS, CDR2 YDEGEE. The CDR3: CASSWITGVWVDSPLHF. The CDR3 DNA sequence: TGTGCCAGCAGCTGGATAACAGGGGTTTGGGTGGATTCACCCCTCCACTTT.

The CDR3 spells CAISDRGTDEQYF. CDR3 DNA sequence: TGTGCCATCAGTGACAGGGGAACGGACGAGCAGTACTTC. The gene calls are TRBV10-3 and TRBJ2-7, with D maybe TRBD1 (6 bases). The CDR3 has 13 residues. CDR1 is ENHRY and CDR2 is SYGVKD in the germline V gene. Trimming removed 3 bases from V and 5 bases from J, with 11 bases in between.

The chain has TRBV7-2 and TRBJ2-2; 10 nucleotides match TRBD1. Losses at the gene ends were 4 bases for V and 3 bases for J; bases not matched to a gene: 5. The CDR3 has 16 residues. Per germline, CDR1 SGHTA and CDR2 FQGNSA. The CDR3 protein is CASSSSGTGDTGELFF. The CDR3 nucleotides are TGTGCCAGCAGCTCCAGCGGGACAGGGGACACCGGGGAGCTGTTTTTT.

V usage is TRBV5-6 and J usage is TRBJ2-5, with D possibly being TRBD1 (5 bases). Germline V gene data show CDR1 as SGHDT and CDR2 as YYEEEE. This CDR3 contains 13 residues. Trimming pared 2 bases from V and 2 bases from J, leaving 7 bases between. The CDR3 nucleotides read TGTGCCAGCAGCTTTAACAGGCAAGAGACCCAGTACTTC. This translates into CASSFNRQETQYF.

This chain uses TRBV7-3 with TRBJ2-1, with 11 bases aligning to TRBD2. V shed 0 bases, J shed 8 bases, and the junction held 6 bases outside the gene matches. CDR1 is SGHTA and CDR2 is FQGTGA in the germline V gene. The CDR3 extends over 16 amino acids. The CDR3 here is CASSLTIAGGLDEQFF. CDR3 sequence (DNA): TGTGCCAGCAGCTTAACTATAGCGGGGGGGCTGGATGAGCAGTTCTTC.

This CDR3 reads CASRPLAAGNEQFF. For the CDR3, the DNA is TGTGCCAGTAGACCTCTAGCGGCGGGGAATGAGCAGTTCTTC. The V gene is TRBV19, the J gene TRBJ2-1, with 7 bases fitting TRBD2. CDR3 size: 14 residues. The germline V gene has CDR1 LNHDA and CDR2 SQIVND (reference sequence). Unmatched junction bases numbered 9, after V lost 6 bases and J lost 7 bases.

The rearrangement joins TRBV27 to TRBJ2-3; TRBD2 aligns across 13 bases. Per germline, CDR1 MNHEY and CDR2 SMNVEV (reference sequence). This CDR3 has 15 amino acids. Unmatched junction bases numbered 4, after V lost 5 bases and J lost 5 bases. CDR3 loop: CASSPGLAGIDTQYF. CDR3 in DNA: TGTGCCAGCAGTCCGGGACTAGCGGGAATAGATACGCAGTATTTT.

The V gene is TRBV5-1, the J gene TRBJ2-3, with TRBD2 matching 14 bases. V dropped 4 bases and J dropped 6; count of bases not matched to a gene: 7. Germline V gene sequence: CDR1 SGHRS, CDR2 YFSETQ. This CDR3 has 16 residues. The CDR3 DNA sequence: TGCGCCAGCAGCCCCGGACTAGCGGGGGGCCCCGATACGCAGTATTTT. Translation gives CASSPGLAGGPDTQYF.

This clone was detected once. V and J are TRBV6-5 and TRBJ1-2; 12 bases match TRBD1. The CDR3 runs 13 residues. Germline assignment: CDR1 MNHEY and CDR2 SVGAGI. With 8 bases clipped from V and 7 bases from J, the junction kept 5 bases outside the gene matches. The CDR3: CASVGTGGSGYTF. CDR3 DNA sequence: TGTGCCAGCGTCGGGACAGGGGGCTCTGGCTACACCTTC.

The chain couples TRBV5-1 to TRBJ2-1; tentatively, D is TRBD1 (6 bases). Per germline, CDR1 SGHRS and CDR2 YFSETQ. Trimming stripped 4 bases from V and 5 bases from J, with 13 bases between. This CDR3 has 14 residues. This CDR3 is CASSLGQLNNEQFF. Here the CDR3 DNA reads TGCGCCAGCAGCCTCGGACAGCTGAACAATGAGCAGTTCTTC. Full variable domain (remainder filled in from reference TRBV5-1 and TRBJ2-1): KAGVTQTPRYLIKTRGQQVTLSCSPISGHRSVSWYQQTPGQGLQFLFEYFSETQRNKGNFPGRFSGRQFSNSRSEMNVSTLELGDSALYLCASSLGQLNNEQFFGPGTRLTVL.

The chain joins TRBV5-6 to TRBJ2-3; D is possibly TRBD2 (5 bases). Germline assignment: CDR1 SGHDT and CDR2 YYEEEE. V was trimmed by 1 base and J by 1 base, leaving 10 bases between them. The CDR3 has 15 residues. This CDR3 is CASSLIGDRTDTQYF. CDR3 DNA: TGTGCCAGCAGCTTGATCGGGGATCGCACAGATACGCAGTATTTT. The full variable domain, in which reference TRBV5-6 and TRBJ2-3 provide the parts outside the CDR3, is DAGVTQSPTHLIKTRGQQVTLRCSPKSGHDTVSWYQQALGQGPQFIFQYYEEEERQRGNFPDRFSGHQFPNYSSELNVNALLLGDSALYLCASSLIGDRTDTQYFGPGTRLTVL.

This chain links TRBV4-1 with TRBJ2-7, with 7 bases identical to TRBD2. Germline CDR1 MGHRA, CDR2 YSYEKL. The CDR3 extends over 18 amino acids. J was trimmed by 1 base and V by 0 bases; bases with no gene match: 12. CDR3 residues: CASSQDRGGGSVSYEQYF. The CDR3 region has the DNA TGCGCCAGCAGCCAAGATCGGGGCGGGGGTTCAGTTTCCTACGAGCAGTACTTC.